Shown below are 24 T cell receptor beta chains from a single sample sequenced in a study of control samples from healthy donors and cancer patients. TCRdb's table, derived via immunoSEQ multiplex PCR, lists solely in-frame clones and lacks some. The sample lists about 180,000 clones, 85% to 95% occurring once. What was sequenced was blood. Receptors originate from a man younger than 45 in good health.

The V gene is TRBV4-3, the J gene TRBJ2-7; no clear D. Germline-derived CDR1 and CDR2 are LGHNA and YSLEER. The CDR3 totals 13 residues. The V and J ends lost 2 bases and 5 bases respectively, with 10 bases between them. CDR3 sequence reads: CASSQRPTDEQYF. In DNA, the CDR3 is TGCGCCAGCAGCCAACGACCTACGGACGAGCAGTACTTC.

This chain joins TRBV18 and TRBJ2-2, with D perhaps matching TRBD1 (6 bases). Between the trimmed V and J ends, which lost 3 bases and 1 base, there was a span of 12 bases. Per germline, CDR1 KGHSH and CDR2 LQKENI. This CDR3 region has 16 residues. The CDR3 reads CASSPYRDLNTGELFF. For the CDR3, the DNA is TGTGCCAGCTCACCGTACAGGGACCTGAACACCGGGGAGCTGTTTTTT. The entire variable domain, with the rest obtained from reference TRBV18 and TRBJ2-2, is as follows: NAGVMQNPRHLVRRRGQEARLRCSPMKGHSHVYWYRQLPEEGLKFMVYLQKENIIDESGMPKERFSAEFPKEGPSILRIQQVVRGDSAAYFCASSPYRDLNTGELFFGEGSRLTVL.

This clone came up once. The chain couples TRBV24-1 to TRBJ2-3; D is perhaps TRBD2 (5 bases). This CDR3 spans 17 amino acids. Germline CDR1 and CDR2: KGHDR and SFDVKD. The V and J ends lost 2 bases and 5 bases respectively, with 19 bases between them. The CDR3 sequence is CATSDSGGGERRDTQYF. DNA for the CDR3: TGTGCCACCAGTGATTCCGGAGGCGGAGAAAGGCGAGATACGCAGTATTTT.

The rearrangement uses TRBV19 and TRBJ2-7; D may correspond to TRBD1 or TRBD2 (5 bases each). Germline V lookup: CDR1 LNHDA, CDR2 SQIVND (reference sequence). V was pared by 0 bases and J by 3 bases, with 9 bases between. The CDR3 is 14 amino acids. The CDR3 DNA reads TGTGCCAGTAGTATAGAAGCTGGGGGCTACGAGCAGTACTTC. This translates into CASSIEAGGYEQYF.

The rearrangement uses TRBV27 and TRBJ2-5, with 10 bases that match TRBD2. Per germline, CDR1 MNHEY and CDR2 SMNVEV (reference sequence). V was pared by 10 bases and J by 5 bases, with 7 bases of the junction left unmatched. The CDR3 extends over 13 amino acids. CDR3: CATQAGGGETQYF. The DNA of the CDR3 is TGTGCCACCCAAGCGGGAGGGGGCGAGACCCAGTACTTC.

The chain couples TRBV4-3 to TRBJ2-6; perhaps TRBD1 as D (5 bases). Germline V CDR1 and CDR2: LGHNA, YSLEER. V lost 4 bases to trimming and J lost 1 base, with 11 bases between them. This CDR3 region has 16 residues. Here the CDR3 DNA reads TGCGCCAGCAGCCTGGGAAGGGGATCTGGGGCCAACGTCCTGACTTTC. As protein: CASSLGRGSGANVLTF.

The chain combines TRBV27 with TRBJ2-7; 7 bases are a match to TRBD2. The CDR3 loop spans 15 amino acids. V lost 6 bases, J lost 3 bases, and 11 bases stayed unmatched. The germline V gene has CDR1 MNHEY and CDR2 SMNVEV (reference sequence). CDR3 in DNA: TGTGCCAGCAGCCCTCCAGGCGGGACTAACTACGAGCAGTACTTC. Residues: CASSPPGGTNYEQYF.

The V call is TRBV6-5, the J call TRBJ1-2; no reliable D call. Germline V gene data show CDR1 as MNHEY and CDR2 as SVGAGI. The CDR3 loop spans 13 amino acids. Trimming stripped 7 bases from V and 0 bases from J, with 9 bases between. CDR3 protein: CASKESANYGYTF. CDR3 nucleotides: TGTGCCAGCAAAGAGTCCGCTAACTATGGCTACACCTTC.

The chain employs TRBV5-6 and TRBJ2-3, with D possibly called TRBD1 or TRBD2 (6 bases each). The CDR3 contains 15 residues. V lost 9 bases and J lost 5, with 22 bases in between. Looked up from germline, CDR1 is SGHDT and CDR2 is YYEEEE. This CDR3 is CATTRGAHTGDTQYF. CDR3 nucleotides: TGTGCCACCACGAGGGGGGCCCACACGGGAGATACGCAGTATTTT.

The CDR3 reads CAWSVRGTYSPLHF. Written as DNA, the CDR3 is TGTGCCTGGAGTGTACGGGGCACCTATTCACCCCTCCACTTT. The chain joins TRBV30 to TRBJ1-6; possibly TRBD1 for D (5 bases). This CDR3 comprises 14 residues. Trimming took off 0 bases at V and 8 bases at J, with 11 bases between the two ends. The germline CDR1 and CDR2 sequences are GTSNPN and SVGIG (reference sequence).

The rearrangement joins TRBV30 to TRBJ2-1; D is undetermined. Trimming removed 5 bases from V and 6 bases from J, with 20 bases in between. Germline V gives CDR1 GTSNPN, CDR2 SVGIG (reference sequence). The CDR3 has 15 amino acids. CDR3 sequence reads: CAWDAGVPSFNEQFF. The CDR3 nucleotides read TGTGCCTGGGACGCTGGGGTCCCTTCGTTCAATGAGCAGTTCTTC.

This chain connects TRBV10-2 to TRBJ2-1; 8 nucleotides align to TRBD1. J lost 7 bases, V lost 2 bases, and 22 bases had no gene match. The CDR3 totals 20 residues. Per germline, CDR1 WSHSY and CDR2 SAAADI. CDR3 loop: CASSETDRAWSTAIKNEQFF. The CDR3 DNA reads as TGCGCCAGCAGTGAGACGGACAGGGCTTGGAGCACAGCGATTAAGAATGAGCAGTTCTTC.

The V and J genes are TRBV5-1 and TRBJ1-6, with D maybe TRBD1 (5 bases). The CDR3 runs 16 residues. The germline gives CDR1 SGHRS, CDR2 YFSETQ. Trimming took off 0 bases at V and 5 bases at J, with 12 bases between the two ends. The CDR3 DNA is TGCGCCAGCAGCTTGGGGGGCAGGGATCATAATTCACCCCTCCACTTT. The encoded protein is CASSLGGRDHNSPLHF.

The V gene is TRBV7-8, the J gene TRBJ1-5; 8 bases are a match to TRBD1. The CDR3 sequence is 13 residues long. CDR1 and CDR2 from the germline V gene are SGHVS and FQNEAQ. Trimming removed 9 bases from V and 2 bases from J; junction bases left unmatched: 3. The CDR3 DNA follows: TGTGCCAGTAACAGGGGGGGCAATCAGCCCCAGCATTTT. It yields the protein CASNRGGNQPQHF.

The gene calls are TRBV6-5 and TRBJ1-2; no reliable D call. Germline values: CDR1 MNHEY, CDR2 SVGAGI. This CDR3 has 13 residues. Deletions cut 0 bases from V and 4 bases from J, with 6 bases between. In DNA form, the CDR3 reads TGTGCCAGCAGTTACTCCGACCTCTATGGCTACACCTTC. Its translation is CASSYSDLYGYTF.

This chain links TRBV28 with TRBJ1-1; the D is unclear. This CDR3 is 12 amino acids long. V lost 3 bases to trimming and J lost 6 bases, with 8 bases between them. Germline CDR1 is MDHEN and CDR2 is SYDVKM. The CDR3 protein is CASSFGVAEAFF. CDR3 nucleotides: TGTGCCAGCAGTTTCGGGGTTGCTGAAGCTTTCTTT.

The chain employs TRBV6-4 and TRBJ1-5; possibly TRBD1 for D (6 bases). The V gene's germline CDR1 is MRHNA and CDR2 SNTAGT. Trimming stripped 0 bases from V and 2 bases from J, with 17 bases between. The CDR3 extends over 18 amino acids. DNA for the CDR3: TGTGCCAGCAGTGACTCGGGGGCACAGCTTTTGGGCAATCAGCCCCAGCATTTT. This translates into CASSDSGAQLLGNQPQHF.

The chain links TRBV18 to TRBJ1-1; a possible D gene is TRBD1 (5 bases). Germline-derived CDR1 and CDR2 are KGHSH and LQKENI. V lost 3 bases and J lost 3, with 14 bases in between. The CDR3 is 15 amino acids. CDR3 bases: TGTGCCAGCTCACCCCCTGAGGGGAGGGACACTGAAGCTTTCTTT. Residues: CASSPPEGRDTEAFF.

The V gene is TRBV2, the J gene TRBJ2-3; 9 bases are shared with TRBD2. V trimming: 4 bases; J trimming: 4 bases; junction bases outside the gene matches: 6. The CDR3 contains 15 residues. CDR1 and CDR2 from the germline V gene are SNHLY and FYNNEI. The CDR3 DNA is TGTGCCAGCAGTGTGGCGGGGGGGCCCCCAGATACGCAGTATTTT. Translation gives CASSVAGGPPDTQYF. Based on the CDR3 plus reference TRBV2 and TRBJ2-3, the full variable domain is EPEVTQTPSHQVTQMGQEVILRCVPISNHLYFYWYRQILGQKVEFLVSFYNNEISEKSEIFDDQFSVERPDGSNFTLKIRSTKLEDSAMYFCASSVAGGPPDTQYFGPGTRLTVL.

The chain links TRBV4-1 to TRBJ2-2, with D uncertain. Trimming removed 2 bases from V and 0 bases from J, with 7 bases in between. The CDR3 sequence is 15 residues long. The germline V gene encodes CDR1 MGHRA and CDR2 YSYEKL. The CDR3 DNA follows: TGCGCCAGCAGCCAAATCGGATCGAACACCGGGGAGCTGTTTTTT. It encodes CASSQIGSNTGELFF.

The CDR3 DNA is TGTGCCACCAGCAGAGTGGGGACAGGGGGGAGGGATGAGCAGTTCTTC. Translation: CATSRVGTGGRDEQFF. The rearrangement links TRBV15 to TRBJ2-1; the match to TRBD1 covers 11 bases. V shed 1 base, J shed 8 bases, and the junction held 7 bases outside the gene matches. This CDR3 has 16 residues. Germline CDR1 and CDR2: LNHNV and YYDKDF (reference sequence). Looking up the rest from reference TRBV15 and TRBJ2-1 gives the full variable domain: DAMVIQNPRYQVTQFGKPVTLSCSQTLNHNVMYWYQQKSSQAPKLLFHYYDKDFNNEADTPDNFQSRRPNTSFCFLDIRSPGLGDTAMYLCATSRVGTGGRDEQFFGPGTRLTVL.

The rearrangement joins TRBV7-9 to TRBJ1-1; 9 bases align to TRBD1. The CDR3 covers 13 residues. CDR1 and CDR2 (germline): SEHNR, FQNEAQ (reference sequence). J gave up 11 bases and V 5 bases, and 9 bases lay outside the gene matches. CDR3 loop: CASSLGQGDSAFF. CDR3 nucleotides: TGTGCCAGCAGCCTGGGACAGGGTGATTCGGCTTTCTTT. Full variable domain (rest looked up from reference TRBV7-9 and TRBJ1-1): DTGVSQNPRHKITKRGQNVTFRCDPISEHNRLYWYRQTLGQGPEFLTYFQNEAQLEKSRLLSDRFSAERPKGSFSTLEIQRTEQGDSAMYLCASSLGQGDSAFFGQGTRLTVV.

V gene TRBV4-1 combines with J gene TRBJ1-2, with D hard to call. V gave up 0 bases and J gave up 4 bases, with 9 bases separating them. Germline loops: CDR1 MGHRA, CDR2 YSYEKL. The CDR3 runs to 14 residues. The CDR3, as DNA: TGCGCCAGCAGCCAAGATGGAACCCTCTATGGCTACACCTTC. Its translation is CASSQDGTLYGYTF.

This chain links TRBV5-1 with TRBJ2-3; 8 nucleotides match TRBD2. Germline CDR1 is SGHRS and CDR2 is YFSETQ. V gave up 2 bases and J gave up 1 base; unmatched junction bases: 6. The CDR3 contains 16 residues. CDR3 nucleotide sequence: TGCGCCAGCAGCTTCGGGGGGGCCATGGGCACAGATACGCAGTATTTT. This encodes CASSFGGAMGTDTQYF.